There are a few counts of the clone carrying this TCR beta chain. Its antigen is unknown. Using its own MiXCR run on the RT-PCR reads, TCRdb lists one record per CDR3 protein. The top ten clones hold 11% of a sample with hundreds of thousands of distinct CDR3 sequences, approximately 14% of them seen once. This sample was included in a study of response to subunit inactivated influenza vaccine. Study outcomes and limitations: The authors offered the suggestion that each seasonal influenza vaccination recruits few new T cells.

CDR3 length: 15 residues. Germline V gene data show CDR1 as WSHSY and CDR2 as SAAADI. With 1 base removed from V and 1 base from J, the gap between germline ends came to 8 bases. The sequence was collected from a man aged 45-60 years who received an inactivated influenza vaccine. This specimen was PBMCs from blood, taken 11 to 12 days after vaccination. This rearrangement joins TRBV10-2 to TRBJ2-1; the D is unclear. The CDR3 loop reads CASSELAVSYNEQFF. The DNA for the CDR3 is TGCGCCAGCAGTGAGTTAGCAGTGTCCTACAATGAGCAGTTCTTC.